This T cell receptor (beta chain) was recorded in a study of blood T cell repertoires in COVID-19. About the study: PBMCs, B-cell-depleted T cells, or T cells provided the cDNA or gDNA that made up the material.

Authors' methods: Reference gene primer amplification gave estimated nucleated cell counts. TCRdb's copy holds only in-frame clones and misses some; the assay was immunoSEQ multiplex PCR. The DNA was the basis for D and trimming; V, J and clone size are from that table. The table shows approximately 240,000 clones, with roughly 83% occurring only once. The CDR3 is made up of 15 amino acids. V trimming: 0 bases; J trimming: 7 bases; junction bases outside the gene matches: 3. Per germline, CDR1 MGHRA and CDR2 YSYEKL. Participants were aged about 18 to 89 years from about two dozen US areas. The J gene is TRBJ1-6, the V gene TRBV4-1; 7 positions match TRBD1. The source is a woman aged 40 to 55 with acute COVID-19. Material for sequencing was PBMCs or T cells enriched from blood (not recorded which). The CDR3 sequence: CASSQDYRGNSPLHF. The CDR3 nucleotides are TGCGCCAGCAGCCAAGATTACAGGGGAAATTCACCCCTCCACTTT.